Shown below are 16 T cell receptor beta chains from a single sample sequenced in a study of T cell repertoires in cytomegalovirus infection. TCRdb recomputed calls from the reads with MiXCR, one row per CDR3 protein. The sample consists of 100,000 to 150,000 distinct CDR3 sequences, around 25% of them appearing once. For these receptors, no antigen is known. Sequenced material: PBMCs, sequenced either directly or after in vitro stimulation (not recorded which). The receptors come from a human donor in good health (CMV status not recorded). Some clones in this sample may be carry-over from other donors' samples.

The chain uses TRBV6-1 and TRBJ2-3; 10 bases line up with TRBD2. CDR3 size: 13 residues. The germline V gene encodes CDR1 MNHNS and CDR2 SASEGT. V lost 8 bases, J lost 3 bases, and 2 bases stayed unmatched. The CDR3 DNA reads TGTGCCAGCGAGCGGGAGGGGACAGATACGCAGTATTTT. Amino acid sequence: CASEREGTDTQYF.

The rearrangement links TRBV10-3 to TRBJ2-2, with D maybe TRBD2 (7 bases). Trimming removed 10 bases at V and 0 bases at J, with 15 bases between. CDR3 length: 15 amino acids. Germline assignment: CDR1 ENHRY and CDR2 SYGVKD. The CDR3 sequence is CATRGGGTNTGELFF. CDR3 bases: TGTGCCACCAGAGGGGGGGGTACGAACACCGGGGAGCTGTTTTTT.

This clonotype has a count of ten or more. The rearrangement joins TRBV7-2 to TRBJ2-3, with 7 positions matching TRBD2. The V gene end was trimmed by 3 bases and the J gene end by 2 bases; junction bases not matched to a gene: 5. CDR1 is SGHTA and CDR2 is FQGNSA in the germline V gene. The CDR3 has 15 amino acids. The CDR3 spells CASSLRDYDTDTQYF. The DNA of the CDR3 is TGTGCCAGCAGCTTGCGGGACTACGACACAGATACGCAGTATTTT. Filled out from reference TRBV7-2 and TRBJ2-3, the complete variable domain reads GAGVSQSPSNKVTEKGKDVELRCDPISGHTALYWYRQSLGQGLEFLIYFQGNSAPDKSGLPSDRFSAERTGGSVSTLTIQRTQQEDSAVYLCASSLRDYDTDTQYFGPGTRLTVL.

This clonotype occurred a few times. This rearrangement joins TRBV6-1 to TRBJ1-5; weak D call: TRBD1 (5 bases). Germline CDR1 reads MNHNS; CDR2 reads SASEGT. V was cut by 6 bases and J by 1 base, with 16 bases left in between. The CDR3 contains 16 residues. The CDR3 loop reads CASRTDGGGSNQPQHF. Written as DNA, the CDR3 is TGTGCCAGCAGAACGGATGGTGGGGGAAGCAATCAGCCCCAGCATTTT.

V usage is TRBV4-1 and J usage is TRBJ2-2, with D possibly being TRBD2 (5 bases). The CDR3 totals 16 residues. Trimming removed 1 base at V and 4 bases at J, with 13 bases between. CDR1 and CDR2 (germline): MGHRA, YSYEKL. The CDR3 nucleotides read TGCGCCAGCAGCCAAGGGGTAGCGATAGGCACCGGGGAGCTGTTTTTT. Translation: CASSQGVAIGTGELFF.

The chain employs TRBV5-1 and TRBJ1-1; TRBD1 agrees at 7 bases. J lost 8 bases, V lost 0 bases, and 1 base had no gene match. Germline V gene data show CDR1 as SGHRS and CDR2 as YFSETQ. The CDR3 totals 12 residues. CDR3 sequence (DNA): TGCGCCAGCAGCTTGGTGACAGGGGAAGCTTTCTTT. It translates to CASSLVTGEAFF.

The V and J genes are TRBV7-8 and TRBJ2-5; D is possibly TRBD2 (5 bases). CDR1 SGHVS and CDR2 FQNEAQ come from the germline V gene. V was shortened by 6 bases and J by 0 bases, with 8 bases between the two germline ends. This CDR3 contains 13 residues. The CDR3 DNA reads as TGTGCCAGCAGGGTAGCGTACCAAGAGACCCAGTACTTC. This gives the protein CASRVAYQETQYF.

This chain connects TRBV6-6 to TRBJ1-1, with D maybe TRBD1 (5 bases). V was clipped by 0 bases and J by 4 bases, with 12 bases between them. Looked up from germline, CDR1 is MNHNY and CDR2 is SVGAGI (reference sequence). The CDR3 is made up of 15 amino acids. CDR3 loop: CASSYSIRGVTEAFF. The CDR3, as DNA: TGTGCCAGCAGTTACTCGATCAGAGGGGTCACTGAAGCTTTCTTT.

The chain is built from TRBV7-3 and TRBJ2-3; 14 nucleotides line up with TRBD2. CDR1 and CDR2 from the germline V gene are SGHTA and FQGTGA. The CDR3 length is 22 residues. V gave up 5 bases and J gave up 2 bases; unmatched junction bases: 21. DNA of the CDR3: TGTGCCAGCAGCCCCCGAAGACTGGGACTAGCGGGGGACAGAACCTACACAGATACGCAGTATTTT. The encoded protein is CASSPRRLGLAGDRTYTDTQYF.

This clonotype was detected a few times. V and J are TRBV6-5 and TRBJ2-3; 10 bases map to TRBD2. There are 19 residues in the CDR3. The V and J ends lost 0 bases and 3 bases, in that order; junction bases with no gene match: 12. Germline CDR1 and CDR2: MNHEY and SVGAGI. CDR3 bases: TGTGCCAGCAGTTACTCCCCCCCCGCGTTAGCGGGAGGAACAGATACGCAGTATTTT. It yields the protein CASSYSPPALAGGTDTQYF.

The rearrangement joins TRBV6-2 or TRBV6-3 to TRBJ2-3; 13 nucleotides agree with TRBD2. Germline trimming cut 6 bases from V and 7 bases from J; bases unmatched to any gene: 13. CDR1 is MNHEY, CDR2 SVGEGT, per germline. The CDR3 is made up of 17 amino acids. For the CDR3, the DNA is TGTGCCAGCAGCCCAGGGACTAGCGGGATCCCATCCTATACGCAGTATTTT. It specifies CASSPGTSGIPSYTQYF.

The chain joins TRBV6-5 to TRBJ1-6; D gene ambiguous. Per the germline V gene, CDR1 is MNHEY and CDR2 is SVGAGI. This CDR3 comprises 15 residues. Trimming stripped 0 bases from V and 7 bases from J, with 10 bases between. CDR3 region: CASSYSGASNSPLHF. The DNA for the CDR3 is TGTGCCAGCAGTTACTCGGGAGCCTCCAATTCACCCCTCCACTTT.

This clonotype was detected a few times. The chain carries TRBV18 and TRBJ1-3; the D is unclear. Germline assignment: CDR1 KGHSH and CDR2 LQKENI. V shed 2 bases and J shed 0 bases, with 11 bases lying between them. The CDR3 consists of 16 residues. The CDR3 coding sequence is TGTGCCAGCTCACCAGCCGGCAGGACCTCTGGAAACACCATATATTTT. It specifies CASSPAGRTSGNTIYF.

This clonotype was seen a single time. This chain uses TRBV20-1 with TRBJ1-5; 12 bases map to TRBD1. This CDR3 is 16 amino acids long. The V and J ends lost 0 bases and 4 bases, in that order; junction bases with no gene match: 4. Germline values: CDR1 DFQATT, CDR2 SNEGSKA (reference sequence). CDR3 loop: CSARDWDRGRNQPQHF. In nucleotides, the CDR3 is TGCAGTGCTAGAGATTGGGACAGGGGGCGAAATCAGCCCCAGCATTTT.

The table lists this clonotype with a few counts. The chain employs TRBV11-2 and TRBJ2-6, with TRBD1 matching 10 bases. The J segment lost 0 bases and the V segment lost 5 bases, leaving 13 bases of the junction unmatched. Germline V lookup: CDR1 SGHAT, CDR2 FQNNGV. The CDR3 spans 20 residues. CDR3 nucleotides: TGTGCCAGCAGCCTACGACAGGGGGCTTTGCCTCCCTCTGGGGCCAACGTCCTGACTTTC. Protein sequence: CASSLRQGALPPSGANVLTF.

The V gene is TRBV7-3, the J gene TRBJ2-5; 12 nucleotides match TRBD2. The CDR3 loop spans 16 amino acids. Germline CDR1 is SGHTA and CDR2 is FQGTGA. V was pared by 5 bases and J by 1 base, with 5 bases of the junction left unmatched. The CDR3 loop is CASSPLAGGIQETQYF. CDR3 nucleotides: TGTGCCAGCAGCCCACTAGCGGGAGGCATCCAAGAGACCCAGTACTTC.